One sample yielded the 5 T cell receptor beta chains listed below, sequenced in a study of blood T cell repertoires in COVID-19. Generated by immunoSEQ multiplex PCR, the TCRdb table keeps only in-frame clones and is missing some. The repertoire has over 350,000 clones, around 89% of them found once; the top ten carry 4% to 5.5%. The material sequenced was peripheral blood. These receptors originate from a woman between 25 and 40 years old with acute or convalescent COVID-19.

The CDR3 sequence: CASSPWDRGGSYGYTF. DNA for the CDR3: TGTGCCAGCAGTCCATGGGACAGGGGAGGGAGTTATGGCTACACCTTC. The rearrangement uses TRBV28 and TRBJ1-2; 10 bases agree with TRBD1. Germline-derived CDR1 and CDR2 are MDHEN and SYDVKM. V trimming: 5 bases; J trimming: 5 bases; junction bases outside the gene matches: 11. This CDR3 has 16 residues.

DNA for the CDR3: TGCAGCGTTATTTGGCCGGGGTCCTCTGGAAACACCATATATTTT. Its protein is CSVIWPGSSGNTIYF. This chain joins TRBV29-1 and TRBJ1-3; D is uncertain. V was pared by 5 bases and J by 0 bases, with 14 bases between. Germline lookup yields CDR1 SQVTM and CDR2 ANQGSEA. This CDR3 contains 15 residues.

This rearrangement joins TRBV7-9 to TRBJ2-7, with a tentative D call TRBD2 (7 bases). V was clipped by 5 bases and J by 0 bases, with 14 bases between them. The CDR3 runs 15 residues. Germline V CDR1 and CDR2: SEHNR, FQNEAQ (reference sequence). As DNA, the CDR3 is TGTGCCAGCAGCCACACCGGGGGGCACTCCTACGAGCAGTACTTC. Translated, it gives CASSHTGGHSYEQYF.

This clone has at least ten counts. Other DNA sequences in the same sample also yield this CDR3. The chain recombines TRBV11-1 with TRBJ1-1, with 7 bases matching TRBD1. V gave up 6 bases and J gave up 4 bases; unmatched junction bases: 8. Germline V gives CDR1 SGHAT, CDR2 FQDESV (reference sequence). The CDR3 extends over 14 amino acids. CDR3 sequence reads: CASSLTGDGTEAFF. In DNA, the CDR3 is TGTGCCAGCAGTTTAACAGGGGATGGCACTGAAGCTTTCTTT. The full variable domain, with the rest looked up from reference TRBV11-1 and TRBJ1-1, is EAEVAQSPRYKITEKSQAVAFWCDPISGHATLYWYRQILGQGPELLVQFQDESVVDDSQLPKDRFSAERLKGVDSTLKIQPAELGDSAMYLCASSLTGDGTEAFFGQGTRLTVV.

The chain is built from TRBV5-1 and TRBJ2-5; D is perhaps TRBD2 (5 bases). Germline V gives CDR1 SGHRS, CDR2 YFSETQ. Trimming pared 3 bases from V and 2 bases from J, leaving 11 bases between. CDR3 length equals 14 residues. This chain's CDR3 is CASSSGFGQETQYF. DNA for the CDR3: TGCGCCAGCAGCTCGGGATTTGGGCAAGAGACCCAGTACTTC.